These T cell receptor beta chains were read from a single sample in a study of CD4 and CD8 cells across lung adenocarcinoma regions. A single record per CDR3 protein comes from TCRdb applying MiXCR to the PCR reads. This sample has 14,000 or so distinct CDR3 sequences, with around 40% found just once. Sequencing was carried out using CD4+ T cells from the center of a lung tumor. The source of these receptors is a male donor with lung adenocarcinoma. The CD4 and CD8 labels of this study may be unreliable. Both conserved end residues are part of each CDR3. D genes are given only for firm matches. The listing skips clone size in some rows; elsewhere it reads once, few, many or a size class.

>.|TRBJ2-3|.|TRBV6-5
TGTGCCAGCAGTTACTCGATAGCGTGCGCCAAAAATACTCAGTACTTT
CASSYSIACAKNTQYF
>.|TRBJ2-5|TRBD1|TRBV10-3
TGTGCCACAATACGGGACAGCAAACAAGAGACCCAGTACTTC
CATIRDSKQETQYF
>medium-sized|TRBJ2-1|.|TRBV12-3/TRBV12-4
TGTGCCAGCAGTTCCGGGCGGGGGCCGCGGGCTACGGATGAGCAGTTCTTC
CASSSGRGPRATDEQFF
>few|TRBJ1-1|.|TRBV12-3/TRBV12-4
TGTGCCAGCAGTTTGGGGGTCATGAACACTGAAGCTTTCTTT
CASSLGVMNTEAFF
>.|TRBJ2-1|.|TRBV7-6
TGTGCCAGCAGCTTAGAAACAGCCTCGGATGAGCAGTTCTTC
CASSLETASDEQFF
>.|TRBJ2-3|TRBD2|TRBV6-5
TGTGCCAGCAGTTCGACGAACGGGAGGGATCTTGATACGCAGTATTTT
CASSSTNGRDLDTQYF
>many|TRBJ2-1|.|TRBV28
TGTGCCAGCATCACCGGGAGTTTCTCCTACAATGAGCAGTTCTTC
CASITGSFSYNEQFF
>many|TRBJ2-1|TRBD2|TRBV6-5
TGTGCCAGCAGTTACACCACGGCTGATACGGGGGGTACCTACAATGAGCAGTTCTTC
CASSYTTADTGGTYNEQFF
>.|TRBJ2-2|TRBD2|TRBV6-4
TGTGCCAGCAGTGCTAGCGGGAGCACCGGGGAGCTGTTTTTT
CASSASGSTGELFF
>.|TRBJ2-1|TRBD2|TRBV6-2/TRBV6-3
TGTGCCAGCAAAATAGGGACTAGCGGGAGGGGGGGGTACAATGAGCAGTTCTTC
CASKIGTSGRGGYNEQFF
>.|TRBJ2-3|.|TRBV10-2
TGCGCCAGCAGTGAGACCGAAGCAGATACGCAGTATTTT
CASSETEADTQYF
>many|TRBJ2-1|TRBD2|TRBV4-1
TGCGCCAGCAGCCAGGCTCGGACTAGTACCTACAATGAGCAGTTCTTC
CASSQARTSTYNEQFF
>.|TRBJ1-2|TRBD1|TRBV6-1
TGTGCCAGCGGGGACAGCGGTGGCTACACCTTC
CASGDSGGYTF
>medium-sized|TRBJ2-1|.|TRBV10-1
TGCGCCAGCAGTGAAAGAGGCGATGAGCAGTTCTTC
CASSERGDEQFF
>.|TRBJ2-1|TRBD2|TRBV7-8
TGTGCCAGCATCCCTAGCGGGAGCTCCTACAATGAGCAGTTCTTC
CASIPSGSSYNEQFF
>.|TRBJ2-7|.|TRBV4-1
TGCGCCAGCAGCCAAGATGGCGGAGGCACCTACGAGCAGTACTTC
CASSQDGGGTYEQYF
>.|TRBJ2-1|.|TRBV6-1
TGTGCCAGCAGTCTGCTAGCCACAGCTAACTACAATGAGCAGTTCTTC
CASSLLATANYNEQFF
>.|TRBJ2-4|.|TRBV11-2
TGTGCCAGCAGCTTAGCAGCAGGGGGGGACGTTGGCAAAAACATTCAGTACTTC
CASSLAAGGDVGKNIQYF
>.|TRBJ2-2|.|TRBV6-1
.
CASSSVGTGAQFF
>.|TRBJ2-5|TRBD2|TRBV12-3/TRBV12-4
TGTGCCAGCAGTTTGGAGACGGGAGGGCCTAAAAAGACCCAGTACTTC
CASSLETGGPKKTQYF
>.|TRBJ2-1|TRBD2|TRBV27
TGTGCCAGCACCTGGGGGGCTAGCGGGTACAATGAGCAGTTCTTC
CASTWGASGYNEQFF
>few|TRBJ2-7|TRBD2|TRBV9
TGTGCCAGCAGCGGTAGCGGGTTAGGAGACGAGCAGTACTTC
CASSGSGLGDEQYF
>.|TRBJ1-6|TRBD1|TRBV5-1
TGCGCCAGCAGCTTGGGTGGGACAGTTGTCTCACCCCTCCACTTT
CASSLGGTVVSPLHF
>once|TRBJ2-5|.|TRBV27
TGTGCTAGCGCGGGGCTCGGGACCCGTGTCCAAGATACCCAGTACTTC
CASAGLGTRVQDTQYF
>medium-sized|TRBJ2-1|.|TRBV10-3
TGTGCCATCAGTGAGGGGAATGAGCAGTTCTTC
CAISEGNEQFF
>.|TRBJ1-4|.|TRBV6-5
TGTGCCAGCAGTTATGGCGAGACTAATGAAAAACTGTTTTTT
CASSYGETNEKLFF
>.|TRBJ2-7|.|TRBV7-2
TGTGCCAGCAGCTTAGCTTCAGGGAGCTCCTACGAGCAGTACTTC
CASSLASGSSYEQYF
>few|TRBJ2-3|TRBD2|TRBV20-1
TGCAGTGCTAGAGATTTATCTAGCGGGAGAAGCTCCCCAGATACGCAGTATTTT
CSARDLSSGRSSPDTQYF
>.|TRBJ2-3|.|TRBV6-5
TGTGCCGGCGGTCACGGGGGCGGTCACACAGAGACGCAGTATTTC
CAGGHGGGHTETQYF
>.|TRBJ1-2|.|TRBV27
TGTGCCAGCAGTCGCCGGGGTTACGACTATGGCTACACCTTC
CASSRRGYDYGYTF
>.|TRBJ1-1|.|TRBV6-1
TGTGCCAGCAAGTCGGGGCTGGGCACTGAAGCTTTCTTT
CASKSGLGTEAFF
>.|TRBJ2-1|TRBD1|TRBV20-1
TGCAGTGCTAGACATGACAGGGCCACCCGTCGCAATGAGCAGTTCTTC
CSARHDRATRRNEQFF
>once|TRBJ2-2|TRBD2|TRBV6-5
TGTGCCAGCAGTTATCACCTAGCGGGATTTACAGGTACGCTGTATTTT
CASSYHLAGFTGTLYF
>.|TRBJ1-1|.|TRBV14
TGTGCCAGCAGCGAAAACAGGATTGTAACTGAAGCTTTCTTT
CASSENRIVTEAFF
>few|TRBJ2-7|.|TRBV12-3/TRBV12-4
TGTGCCAGCAGTTTAGCGCATGTGGGCGAGCAGTACTTC
CASSLAHVGEQYF
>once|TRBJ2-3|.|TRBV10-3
TGTGCGGGCAATGGGGACCGCGCCAAAGATACGCAGTATTTT
CAGNGDRAKDTQYF
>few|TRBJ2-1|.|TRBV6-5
TGTGCCAGCAGTTGGAGGACAGACAATGAGCAGTTCTTC
CASSWRTDNEQFF
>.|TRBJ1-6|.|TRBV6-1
TGTGCCAGCATGATCGGACACCTAAATTCACCCCTCCACTTT
CASMIGHLNSPLHF
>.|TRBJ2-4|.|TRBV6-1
TGTGCGGGGCAGGGAGGCCGTGACCAAGACACCCAGTACTTC
CAGQGGRDQDTQYF
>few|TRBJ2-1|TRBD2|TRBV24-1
TGTGCCACCAGTGATCACAACTATGGACTAGCGGGGCACAATGAGCAGTTCTTC
CATSDHNYGLAGHNEQFF
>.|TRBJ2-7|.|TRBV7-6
TGTGCCAGCAGCTTATTTCTTCCGGGCTACGAGCAGTACTTC
CASSLFLPGYEQYF
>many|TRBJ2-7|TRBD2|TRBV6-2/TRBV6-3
TGTGCCGGAGGCGGACTAGCGGCCTACGAGCAGTACTTC
CAGGGLAAYEQYF
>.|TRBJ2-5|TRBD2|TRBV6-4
TGTGCCAGCAGTGACGGGAGCGGGAGTGCAGAGACCCAGTATTTC
CASSDGSGSAETQYF
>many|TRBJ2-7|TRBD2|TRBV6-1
TGTGCCAGCAGTGAGTGGGCGGGAGGGCGCTACGAGCAGTACTTC
CASSEWAGGRYEQYF
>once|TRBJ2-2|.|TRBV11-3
TGTGCCAGCAGCTCACTGGGGGAGGCCGGGGAGCTGTTTTTT
CASSSLGEAGELFF
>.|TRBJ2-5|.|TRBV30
TGTGCCTGGAGTCCCCCCGCGGGTCGAGAGACCCAGTACTTC
CAWSPPAGRETQYF
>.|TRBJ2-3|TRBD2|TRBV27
TGTGCCAGCAGTCCGGGCCGACTAGCTTGTGAGCAAGATACGCAGTATTTC
CASSPGRLACEQDTQYF
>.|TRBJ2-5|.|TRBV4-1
TGCGCCAGCAGCCAAGATCCGCGAGGGGGACCTCGGGAGACCCAGTACTTC
CASSQDPRGGPRETQYF
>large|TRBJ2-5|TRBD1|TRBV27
TGTGCCAGCAGTTTACACAGGGGCCGAGGGGAGACCCAGTACTTC
CASSLHRGRGETQYF
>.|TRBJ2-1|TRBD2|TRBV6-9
TGTGCCAGCAGTTATAGCGGGAGGGCCGATGCGCAGTTCTTT
CASSYSGRADAQFF
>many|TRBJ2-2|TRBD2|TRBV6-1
TGTGCCAGCAGTGATTTAGCGGGAGGGCCCGGGGAGCTGTTTTTT
CASSDLAGGPGELFF
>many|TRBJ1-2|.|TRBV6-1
TGTGCCAGCAGTGAAGCGCGGGGGACGGGAGGCTACACCTTC
CASSEARGTGGYTF
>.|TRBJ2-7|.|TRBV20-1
TGCAGTGCTTCTTCTAGCGCCAGAGGGGGCGGAGACGAGCAGTACTTC
CSASSSARGGGDEQYF
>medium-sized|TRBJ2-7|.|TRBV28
TGTGCCAGCAACGCTATGGGGGTATCCTACGAGCAGTACTTC
CASNAMGVSYEQYF
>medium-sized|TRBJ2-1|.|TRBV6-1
TGTGCCAGCAGGAAAGGGACAAATGAGCAGTTCTTC
CASRKGTNEQFF
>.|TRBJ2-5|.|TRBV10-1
TGCGCCAGCAGTGATGGTGGTGGCGGTCTTGGCCAAGATACGCAGTACTTC
CASSDGGGGLGQDTQYF
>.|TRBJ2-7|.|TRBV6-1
TGTGCCAGCACCAAGGGAGGGGGTGGGTGTGTGGACGAGCAGTACTTC
CASTKGGGGCVDEQYF